One and the same sample provided the 22 T cell receptor beta chains below, sequenced in a study of identical twins. In TCRdb, the 5' RACE reads were re-called with MiXCR into one record per CDR3 protein. The sample carries under 250,000 distinct CDR3 sequences, 6% to 9% recorded once. These same records also appear under a second study, on yellow fever vaccine responses in identical twins.

Sequencing was carried out using memory (CD45RO+) T cells sorted from blood. The receptors here all came from a woman younger than 30 in good health.

This clonotype was found many times. The chain is built from TRBV20-1 and TRBJ2-2; tentative D call: TRBD2 (6 bases). The CDR3 contains 17 residues. In germline, CDR1 is DFQATT, CDR2 SNEGSKA (reference sequence). V lost 6 bases to trimming and J lost 6 bases, with 26 bases between them. The CDR3 is CSAPIALAGSRPGELFF. In DNA, the CDR3 is TGCAGTGCCCCGATAGCCCTTGCCGGGAGTCGTCCCGGGGAGCTGTTTTTT.

CDR3 sequence: CASSQGGGLSTGELFF. The DNA for the CDR3 is TGTGCCAGCAGCCAGGGAGGGGGCCTAAGCACCGGGGAGCTGTTTTTT. V is TRBV3-1 and J is TRBJ2-2; D possibly uses TRBD1 or TRBD2 (7 bases each). Trimming removed 3 bases from V and 4 bases from J, with 15 bases in between. Germline CDR1 reads LGHDT; CDR2 reads YNNKEL (reference sequence). The CDR3 runs 16 residues.

The gene calls are TRBV12-3 or TRBV12-4 and TRBJ2-1; 7 bases map to TRBD1. V shed 6 bases, J shed 2 bases, and the junction held 10 bases outside the gene matches. The CDR3 spans 16 residues. CDR3 coding DNA: TGTGCCAGCAGACCAACAGGGGTGTCTCCCTACAATGAGCAGTTCTTC. Amino acid sequence: CASRPTGVSPYNEQFF.

This clonotype came up many times. The chain has TRBV10-3 and TRBJ1-1; D uncertain. Between the trimmed V and J ends, which lost 3 bases and 2 bases, there was a span of 4 bases. Germline V gene data show CDR1 as ENHRY and CDR2 as SYGVKD. The CDR3 sequence is 12 residues long. CDR3 nucleotides: TGTGCCATCAGTGAAGGAAACACTGAAGCTTTCTTT. Translation gives CAISEGNTEAFF.

This clonotype has at least ten counts. The rearrangement uses TRBV7-2 and TRBJ2-3, with TRBD1 as a possible D gene (6 bases). The CDR3 spans 13 residues. Trimming cost V 1 base and J 12 bases, with 14 bases left between them. Per germline, CDR1 SGHTA and CDR2 FQGNSA. The CDR3 here is CASSLGGGVSQYF. CDR3 DNA: TGTGCCAGCAGCTTAGGAGGGGGTGTTTCACAGTATTTT.

By frequency in the sample, this clonotype is medium-sized. The chain links TRBV7-2 to TRBJ1-2; a possible D gene is TRBD1 (5 bases). The V and J ends lost 3 bases and 4 bases respectively, with 18 bases between them. The length of the CDR3 is 16 residues. From germline, CDR1 is SGHTA and CDR2 FQGNSA. CDR3 bases: TGTGCCAGCAGCTTCATACGGGGGGGAGTCCCCTATGGCTACACCTTC. This sequence encodes CASSFIRGGVPYGYTF.

This clonotype was found many times. The chain has TRBV20-1 and TRBJ2-1; the match to TRBD2 covers 11 bases. The CDR3 extends over 15 amino acids. CDR1 and CDR2 (germline): DFQATT, SNEGSKA (reference sequence). The V gene end was trimmed by 0 bases and the J gene end by 6 bases; junction bases not matched to a gene: 4. The CDR3 bases are TGCAGTGCTAGAGATCGACTAGCGGGGCTCAATGAGCAGTTCTTC. This gives the protein CSARDRLAGLNEQFF.

This sequence joins TRBV5-5 and TRBJ2-2; D might be TRBD1 or TRBD2, each matching 7 bases. The V gene lost 6 bases and the J gene lost 4 bases, with 19 bases spanning the gap. Germline lookup yields CDR1 SGHKS and CDR2 YYEKEE (reference sequence). The CDR3 runs 16 residues. The CDR3 is CASTQGGGMGTGELFF. The CDR3 bases are TGTGCCAGCACGCAGGGAGGGGGCATGGGCACCGGGGAGCTGTTTTTT.

This clonotype came up many times. The chain uses TRBV12-3 or TRBV12-4 and TRBJ2-4; D unresolved. Between the trimmed V and J ends, which lost 5 bases and 0 bases, there was a span of 5 bases. This CDR3 is 13 amino acids long. CDR3 sequence (DNA): TGTGCCAGCAGTCAACTAGCCAAAAACATTCAGTACTTC. Translation gives CASSQLAKNIQYF.

This clonotype was seen ten or more times. The rearrangement links TRBV20-1 to TRBJ2-7; 9 nucleotides agree with TRBD2. This CDR3 contains 13 residues. Germline V lookup: CDR1 DFQATT, CDR2 SNEGSKA (reference sequence). V shed 3 bases, J shed 4 bases, and the junction held 4 bases outside the gene matches. This CDR3 is CSASFAGGYEQYF. In nucleotides, the CDR3 is TGCAGTGCTAGTTTTGCGGGAGGGTACGAGCAGTACTTC.

The chain is built from TRBV20-1 and TRBJ1-4; TRBD1 matches at 7 bases. The CDR3 covers 15 residues. J lost 3 bases, V lost 1 base, and 5 bases had no gene match. Looked up from germline, CDR1 is DFQATT and CDR2 is SNEGSKA (reference sequence). The CDR3 coding sequence is TGCAGTGCTAGAGCGGGCGGGACAGCTAATGAAAAACTGTTTTTT. It encodes CSARAGGTANEKLFF.

The chain carries TRBV20-1 and TRBJ2-7; D perhaps matches TRBD2 (6 bases). CDR3 size: 12 residues. Trimming left V 7 bases short and J 3 bases short, with 13 bases between. Germline V gene sequence: CDR1 DFQATT, CDR2 SNEGSKA (reference sequence). The CDR3 DNA follows: TGCAGTGTCCCGGGGGACCTCTACGAGCAGTACTTC. This sequence encodes CSVPGDLYEQYF.

This clonotype was seen more than once but under ten times. The chain combines TRBV29-1 with TRBJ1-4; 7 positions match TRBD1. Germline trimming cut 6 bases from V and 6 bases from J; bases unmatched to any gene: 7. CDR1 and CDR2 from the germline V gene are SQVTM and ANQGSEA. The CDR3 sequence is 13 residues long. The CDR3 bases are TGCAGCGTCCGACAGGGATACTATGAAAAACTGTTTTTT. Amino acids: CSVRQGYYEKLFF.

This clonotype showed up many times. V is TRBV20-1 and J is TRBJ2-1; TRBD2 matches 9 bases. Germline V gene sequence: CDR1 DFQATT, CDR2 SNEGSKA (reference sequence). J was trimmed by 3 bases and V by 2 bases; bases with no gene match: 8. The CDR3 sequence is 16 residues long. This chain's CDR3 is CSARKTSGGYYNEQFF. The CDR3 nucleotides read TGCAGTGCTAGAAAGACGAGCGGGGGGTACTACAATGAGCAGTTCTTC.

The V call is TRBV6-1, the J call TRBJ2-7, with TRBD1 matching 9 bases. Germline CDR1 and CDR2: MNHNS and SASEGT. This CDR3 is built from 16 residues. V was pared by 5 bases and J by 0 bases, with 8 bases of the junction left unmatched. CDR3 residues: CASSRPGQGTSYEQYF. The CDR3 coding sequence is TGTGCCAGCAGTCGACCGGGACAGGGAACCTCCTACGAGCAGTACTTC.

In this sample, this clonotype turned up many times. J is TRBJ1-1 and V is TRBV29-1; D is uncertain. CDR3 length equals 12 residues. V shed 4 bases and J shed 4 bases, with 10 bases lying between them. Per the germline V gene, CDR1 is SQVTM and CDR2 is ANQGSEA. The CDR3 is CSVGEESTEAFF. Here the CDR3 DNA reads TGCAGCGTTGGGGAGGAGAGCACTGAAGCTTTCTTT.

This clonotype was detected a few times. The chain has TRBV7-9 and TRBJ1-2; 10 nucleotides agree with TRBD1. The junction had 7 bases not matched to a gene; V was cut back by 4 bases and J by 8 bases. From germline, CDR1 is SEHNR and CDR2 FQNEAQ (reference sequence). This CDR3 is built from 14 residues. Written as DNA, the CDR3 is TGTGCCAGCAGCTCGTGGGACAGGGGAGGAGGCTACACCTTC. Amino acid sequence: CASSSWDRGGGYTF.

This sequence joins TRBV28 and TRBJ1-6; no clear D. This CDR3 contains 12 residues. V lost 2 bases to trimming and J lost 17 bases, with 13 bases between them. Germline V gene sequence: CDR1 MDHEN, CDR2 SYDVKM. The CDR3 sequence is CASSLTFSPIHF. CDR3 nucleotides: TGTGCCAGCAGTTTAACTTTCTCCCCAATCCACTTT.

This clonotype was observed many times. The rearrangement uses TRBV12-3 or TRBV12-4 and TRBJ2-3; D gene uncertain. This CDR3 region has 16 residues. The germline V and J ends were trimmed by 5 bases and 0 bases, with 15 bases remaining between them. CDR3 sequence: CASSPSRRLSTDTQYF. The CDR3 nucleotides are TGTGCCAGCAGTCCCTCCCGGCGGTTAAGCACAGATACGCAGTATTTT.

This clonotype has ten or more counts. In nucleotides, the CDR3 is TGTGCCAGCAGTTTAGAACTCGACACTGAAGCTTTCTTT. As protein: CASSLELDTEAFF. The chain joins TRBV12-3 or TRBV12-4 to TRBJ1-1; D call uncertain. Trimming left V 1 base short and J 3 bases short, with 6 bases between. The CDR3 contains 13 residues.

This clonotype appeared many times. The chain is built from TRBV7-2 and TRBJ2-7; 8 bases align to TRBD1. CDR3 length: 14 residues. The V and J ends lost 6 bases and 6 bases, in that order; junction bases with no gene match: 10. Germline V lookup: CDR1 SGHTA, CDR2 FQGNSA. The CDR3 DNA reads TGTGCCAGCAGGAGGACAGGGTTGACGTCCGAGCAGTACTTC. Amino acid sequence: CASRRTGLTSEQYF. The full variable domain, in which reference TRBV7-2 and TRBJ2-7 provide the parts outside the CDR3, is GAGVSQSPSNKVTEKGKDVELRCDPISGHTALYWYRQSLGQGLEFLIYFQGNSAPDKSGLPSDRFSAERTGGSVSTLTIQRTQQEDSAVYLCASRRTGLTSEQYFGPGTRLTVT.

The rearrangement links TRBV2 to TRBJ2-1; D may be TRBD2 (5 bases). Trimming cost V 5 bases and J 8 bases, with 22 bases left between them. This CDR3 comprises 16 residues. Per the germline V gene, CDR1 is SNHLY and CDR2 is FYNNEI. Here the CDR3 DNA reads TGTGCCAGCAGTTACACGGGTTGGGAGAAGAACGATGAGCAGTTCTTC. This translates into CASSYTGWEKNDEQFF.